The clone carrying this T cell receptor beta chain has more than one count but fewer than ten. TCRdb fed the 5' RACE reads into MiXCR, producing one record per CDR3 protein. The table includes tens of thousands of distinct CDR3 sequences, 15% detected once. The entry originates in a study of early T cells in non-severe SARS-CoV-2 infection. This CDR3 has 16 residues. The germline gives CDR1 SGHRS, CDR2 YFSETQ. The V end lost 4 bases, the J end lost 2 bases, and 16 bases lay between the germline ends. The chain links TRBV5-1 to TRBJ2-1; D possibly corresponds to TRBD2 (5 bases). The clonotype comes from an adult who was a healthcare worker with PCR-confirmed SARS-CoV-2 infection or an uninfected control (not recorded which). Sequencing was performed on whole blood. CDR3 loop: CASSPLVSDPYNEQFF. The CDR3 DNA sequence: TGCGCCAGCAGCCCGCTAGTTAGCGACCCCTACAATGAGCAGTTCTTC.